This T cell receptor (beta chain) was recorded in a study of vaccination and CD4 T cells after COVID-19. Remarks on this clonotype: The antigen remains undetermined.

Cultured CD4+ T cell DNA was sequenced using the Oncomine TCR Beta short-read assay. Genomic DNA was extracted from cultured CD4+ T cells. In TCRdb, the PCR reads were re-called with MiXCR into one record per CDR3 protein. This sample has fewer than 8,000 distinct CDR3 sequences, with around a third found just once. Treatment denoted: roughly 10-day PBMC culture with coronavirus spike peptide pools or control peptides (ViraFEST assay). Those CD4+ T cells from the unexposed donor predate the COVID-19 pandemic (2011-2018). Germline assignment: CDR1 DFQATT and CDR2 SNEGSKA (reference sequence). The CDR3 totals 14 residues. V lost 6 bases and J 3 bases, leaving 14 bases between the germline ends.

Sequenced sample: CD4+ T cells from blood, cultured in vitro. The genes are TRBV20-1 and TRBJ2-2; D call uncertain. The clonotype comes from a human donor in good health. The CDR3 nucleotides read TGCAGTGCGGTACGCAAATGGGACACCGGGGAGCTGTTTTTT. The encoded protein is CSAVRKWDTGELFF.